This T cell receptor beta chain was identified in a study of T cell clonotyping in hematopoietic cell transplantation (dated by TCRdb to about 2021). Regarding the study in general: A total of 110 to 150 blood samples were gathered in the study from 35 consecutive transplant recipients along with their related donors. Recruitment of patients ran from 2015 to early 2017, and follow-up continued until September 2020 or until death.

CDR1 and CDR2 are read off the germline V gene (reference sequence) as SEHNR and FQNEAQ. From the cysteine up to the phenylalanine, the CDR3 has a length of 15 residues. Only the CDR3 DNA is retained, 45 bases long and in frame from the first base. Trimming at the junction amounts to 0 bases on V and 3 bases on J, and the germline ends lie 12 bases apart. Interpreted using the paper, the time point label stands for: 100 days after allo-HCT. Blood samples were obtained from recipients approximately 28 days before transplant and at days 30, 100 and 180 after transplant. Nuclei Lysis Solution was used to extract genomic DNA from fresh or cryopreserved unfractionated peripheral blood mononuclear cells. The immunoSEQ assay, a bias-controlled multiplex PCR with V- and J-specific primers, was used to amplify TCR beta CDR3 regions from genomic DNA. In a second PCR step, the CDR3 amplicons were tagged with a proprietary barcode plus Illumina adapter sequences. An Illumina MiSeq instrument was used to sequence the CDR3 libraries. On the authors' methods: Export and quality control were handled in immunoSEQ Analyzer 3.0, while downstream analyses relied on R Bioconductor and Immunarch. Only productive rearrangements in the normalized downsampled data set went into calculating the repertoire metrics. In the normalized cohort, clonotypes with more than 5 templates were defined as pathologically expanded. The Inverse Simpson Index was used to measure repertoire diversity. To capture all clonotypes, CMV-specificity analyses were performed on the non-normalized data set. Entries here come from immuneACCESS through TCRdb and include only in-frame sequences with V and J called. Some clones fail to appear in such tables; in the studies checked, an unresolved V gene covers under half of the shortfall, and the cause of the remainder is unknown. That table is the source of V, J and clone size, and D and trimming were worked out from the DNA. This sample lists 4,900 or so clones; around 80% were detected once. Just over 20% of the sample lies in the top ten.

Comment on this clone: This receptor's antigen is unknown. No base-level quality is on record; no much larger clone is a single base apart.

Paper-wide results and their limitations: Broader posttransplant TCR repertoire diversity was predicted by donor and pretransplant recipient Inverse Simpson Index values. A decrease in recipient TCR diversity was observed after transplant, and a progressive increase in pathologically expanded clonotypes was seen from day 30 to day 180. Overlap with donor repertoires was found for only a small fraction of recipient repertoires, with over 95% found to appear de novo at the given depth. The sample size was limited and the cells went unsorted, which meant the CD4 and CD8 repertoire contributions could not be told apart.

Sequencing was performed on peripheral blood mononuclear cells, taken 100 days after allogeneic stem cell transplant. This sequence originates from a male patient aged 60-70 years who had an allogeneic stem cell transplant, so T cells may come from the graft donor. Some clones in this sample may be carry-over from other donors' samples. The V and J segments used are TRBV7-9 and TRBJ2-7; a weak D assignment points to TRBD1 (5 bases agree). The DNA sequence reads TGTGCCAGCAGCTTAGCCAGGGATTTCCGCTACGAGCAGTACTTC. This sequence encodes CASSLARDFRYEQYF.